This T cell receptor beta chain was identified during a study of T cells in Graves' hyperthyroidism and ophthalmopathy. Study overall: The initial diagnosis was the point when peripheral blood was collected, ahead of any treatment.

Authors of the study amplified TCR beta CDR3 regions from RNA transcripts. The HTBI primer set drove a first-round RT-PCR of the TCR CDR3. TCRdb called the multiplex PCR reads again in MiXCR, with one record for every CDR3 protein. Among about 290,000 distinct CDR3 sequences listed, around 13% were seen once. Hyperthyroidism of Graves' type that showed no ophthalmopathy progression within 18 months was stable. The PBMCs had their origin in less than 13 ml of fresh peripheral blood. This CDR3 has 15 amino acids. V trimming: 2 bases; J trimming: 2 bases; junction bases outside the gene matches: 5. CDR1 and CDR2 (germline): MGHRA, YSYEKL.

The source of this sequence is a woman aged 40 to 55 with Graves' hyperthyroidism. The specimen sequenced was blood. The chain couples TRBV4-1 to TRBJ1-2; 7 bases match TRBD1. The CDR3 DNA reads as TGCGCCAGCAGCCAACCTGACAGGGCCAACTATGGCTACACCTTC. Translating gives CASSQPDRANYGYTF.